This T cell receptor beta chain was captured in a study of OX40 agonist ivuxolimab in advanced cancers. As for the study in general: Partial responses were achieved by three patients, one with hepatocellular carcinoma and two with cutaneous melanoma. Study-level results: The study did not work out the antigen specificity of the expanded peripheral T cells. CD4+ and CD8+ blood T cells expanded clonally by week 6 at 0.1 to 3.0 mg/kg. Clonal expansion in partial responders at 0.1-3.0 mg/kg ranked among the lowest.

V lost 0 bases to trimming and J lost 3 bases, with 15 bases between them. There are 17 residues in the CDR3. Germline V lookup: CDR1 SGHRS, CDR2 YFSETQ. As to this clone: Its specificity is unknown.

Method: immunoSEQ multiplex PCR; TCRdb's copy keeps in-frame clones and lacks some. The repertoire holds around 25,000 clones, with 83% as singletons. This sample comprised CD4+ or CD8+ T cells sorted from blood, obtained in a trial of the OX40 agonist ivuxolimab. The sequence came from an adult with an advanced solid tumor such as melanoma, head and neck, liver or kidney cancer. J is TRBJ2-2 and V is TRBV5-1, with D perhaps matching TRBD2 (6 bases). The CDR3 bases are TGCGCCAGCAGCTTGGTTGGGGGGACGGCTGACACCGGGGAGCTGTTTTTT. It encodes CASSLVGGTADTGELFF.